The present TCR beta chain was sequenced within a study of cytomegalovirus exposure and HLA in healthy donors. Study-wide points: In a later analysis, most CMV-associated TCR beta chains appeared HLA-restricted. The authors judged a highly shared variant cluster likely a sequencing artifact.

Notes on this clone: Its antigen is not known.

The PCR contained 60 Vbeta and 13 Jbeta primers. TCRdb's table, derived via immunoSEQ multiplex PCR, lists solely in-frame clones and lacks some. This sample carries 90,000 to 150,000 clones, 63% of them seen once, and the ten largest clones take 8% to 10%. This CDR3 has 15 amino acids. Per germline, CDR1 KGHSH and CDR2 LQKENI. Unmatched junction bases numbered 9, after V lost 6 bases and J lost 4 bases. The sequence came from a man aged 40-49 years in good health and CMV-seropositive. Sequenced sample: PBMCs. V gene TRBV18 combines with J gene TRBJ1-5, with 7 bases matching TRBD1. CDR3 coding DNA: TGTGCCAGCTCTCGAGGGGACAGTAAAAATCAGCCCCAGCATTTT. Amino acid sequence: CASSRGDSKNQPQHF.